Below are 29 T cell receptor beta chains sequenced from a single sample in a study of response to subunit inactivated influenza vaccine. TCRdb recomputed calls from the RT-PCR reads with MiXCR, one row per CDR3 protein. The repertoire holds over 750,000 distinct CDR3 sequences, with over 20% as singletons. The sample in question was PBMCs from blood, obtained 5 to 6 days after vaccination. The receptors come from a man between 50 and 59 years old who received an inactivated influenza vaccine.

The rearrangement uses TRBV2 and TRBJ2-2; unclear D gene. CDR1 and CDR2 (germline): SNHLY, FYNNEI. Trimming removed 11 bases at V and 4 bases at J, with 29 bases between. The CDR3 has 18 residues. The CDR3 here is CALSLVLGSRQTTGELFF. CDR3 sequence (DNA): TGTGCCCTCAGTTTAGTCCTGGGCTCGCGTCAGACCACCGGGGAGCTGTTTTTT.

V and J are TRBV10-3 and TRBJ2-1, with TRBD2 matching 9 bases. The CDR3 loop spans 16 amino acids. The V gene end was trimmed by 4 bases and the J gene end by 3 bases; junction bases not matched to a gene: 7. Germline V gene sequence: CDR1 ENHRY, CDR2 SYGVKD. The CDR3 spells CAISAHSGGNYNEQFF. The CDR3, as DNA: TGTGCCATCAGTGCCCATAGCGGGGGTAACTACAATGAGCAGTTCTTC.

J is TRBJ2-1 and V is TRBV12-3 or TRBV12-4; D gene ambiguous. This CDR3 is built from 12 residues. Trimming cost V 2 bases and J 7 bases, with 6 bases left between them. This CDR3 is CASSLSINEQFF. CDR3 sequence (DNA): TGTGCCAGCAGTTTATCCATTAATGAGCAGTTCTTC.

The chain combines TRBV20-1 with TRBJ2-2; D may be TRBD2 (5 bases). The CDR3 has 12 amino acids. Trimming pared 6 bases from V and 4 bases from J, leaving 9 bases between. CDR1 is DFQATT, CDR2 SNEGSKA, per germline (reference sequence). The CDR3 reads CSARAGTGELFF. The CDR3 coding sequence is TGCAGTGCCCGGGCGGGCACCGGGGAGCTGTTTTTT.

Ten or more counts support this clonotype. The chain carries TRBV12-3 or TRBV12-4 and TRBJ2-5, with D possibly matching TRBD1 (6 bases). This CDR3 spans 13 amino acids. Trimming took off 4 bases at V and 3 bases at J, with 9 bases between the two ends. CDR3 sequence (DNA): TGTGCCAGCAGTTCTCCAGGGGAAGAGACCCAGTACTTC. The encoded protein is CASSSPGEETQYF.

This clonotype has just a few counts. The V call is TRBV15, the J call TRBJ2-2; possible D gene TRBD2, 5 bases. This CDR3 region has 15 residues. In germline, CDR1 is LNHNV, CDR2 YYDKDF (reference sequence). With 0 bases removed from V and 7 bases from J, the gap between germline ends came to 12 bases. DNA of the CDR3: TGTGCCACCAGCAGAGATCGGACCGGGATCGGGGAGCTGTTTTTT. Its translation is CATSRDRTGIGELFF.

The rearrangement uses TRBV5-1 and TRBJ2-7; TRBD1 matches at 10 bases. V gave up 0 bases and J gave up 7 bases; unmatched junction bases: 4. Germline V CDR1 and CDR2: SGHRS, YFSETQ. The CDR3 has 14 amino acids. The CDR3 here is CASSLGQGALEQYF. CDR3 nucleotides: TGCGCCAGCAGCTTGGGACAGGGGGCGCTTGAGCAGTACTTC.

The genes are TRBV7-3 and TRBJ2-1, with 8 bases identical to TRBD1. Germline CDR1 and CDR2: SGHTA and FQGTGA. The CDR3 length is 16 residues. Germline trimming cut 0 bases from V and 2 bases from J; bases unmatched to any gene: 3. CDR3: CASSLTAGGPYNEQFF. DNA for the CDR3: TGTGCCAGCAGCTTAACGGCAGGGGGCCCCTACAATGAGCAGTTCTTC.

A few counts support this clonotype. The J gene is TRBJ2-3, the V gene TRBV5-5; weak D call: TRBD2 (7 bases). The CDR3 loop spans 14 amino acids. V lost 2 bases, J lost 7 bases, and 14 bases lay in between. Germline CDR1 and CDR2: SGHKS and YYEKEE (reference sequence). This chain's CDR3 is CASSFQRGHYTQYF. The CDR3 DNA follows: TGTGCCAGCAGCTTCCAGCGGGGACATTATACGCAGTATTTT.

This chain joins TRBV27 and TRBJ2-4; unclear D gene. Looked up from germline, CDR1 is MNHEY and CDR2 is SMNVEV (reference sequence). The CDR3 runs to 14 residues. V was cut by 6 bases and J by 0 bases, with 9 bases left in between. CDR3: CASRRSLAKNIQYF. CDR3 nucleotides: TGTGCCAGCAGGAGGTCCCTAGCCAAAAACATTCAGTACTTC.

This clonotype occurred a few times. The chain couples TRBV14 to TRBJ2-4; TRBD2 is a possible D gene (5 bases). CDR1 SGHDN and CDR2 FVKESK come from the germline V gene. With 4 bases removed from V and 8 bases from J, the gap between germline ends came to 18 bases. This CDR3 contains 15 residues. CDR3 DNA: TGTGCCAGCAGCCCGTCGCCGGGGAATCGGGACATTCAGTACTTC. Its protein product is CASSPSPGNRDIQYF.

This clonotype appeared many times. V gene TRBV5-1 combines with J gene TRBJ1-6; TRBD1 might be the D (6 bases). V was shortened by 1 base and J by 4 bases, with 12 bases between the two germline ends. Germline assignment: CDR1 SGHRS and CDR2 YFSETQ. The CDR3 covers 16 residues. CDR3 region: CASSLTGTRYNSPLHF. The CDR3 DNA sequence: TGCGCCAGCAGCTTGACAGGGACACGTTATAATTCACCCCTCCACTTT.

This chain's CDR3 is CASSATLNQPQHF. The CDR3, as DNA: TGTGCCAGCAGCGCGACCCTTAATCAGCCCCAGCATTTT. The V gene is TRBV9, the J gene TRBJ1-5; D unresolved. Between the trimmed V and J ends, which lost 3 bases and 4 bases, there was a span of 8 bases. Germline V gene sequence: CDR1 SGDLS, CDR2 YYNGEE. The CDR3 is made up of 13 amino acids.

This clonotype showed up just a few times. The CDR3 protein is CASSQDPPGYEQYF. The CDR3 bases are TGCGCCAGCAGCCAAGATCCCCCCGGCTACGAGCAGTACTTC. The chain couples TRBV4-3 to TRBJ2-7; D is unresolved. CDR1 and CDR2 (germline): LGHNA, YSLEER. V was shortened by 0 bases and J by 3 bases, with 9 bases between the two germline ends. This CDR3 contains 14 residues.

CDR3 sequence reads: CSVGRGGYGYTF. The CDR3 bases are TGCAGCGTTGGCAGGGGCGGGTATGGCTACACCTTC. The J gene is TRBJ1-2, the V gene TRBV29-1; maybe TRBD1 (6 bases). The CDR3 runs to 12 residues. Germline CDR1 is SQVTM and CDR2 is ANQGSEA. V lost 4 bases, J lost 5 bases, and 11 bases lay in between.

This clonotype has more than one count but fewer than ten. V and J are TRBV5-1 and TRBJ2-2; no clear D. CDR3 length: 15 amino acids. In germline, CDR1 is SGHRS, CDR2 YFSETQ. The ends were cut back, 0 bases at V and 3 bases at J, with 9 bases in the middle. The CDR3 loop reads CASSLGTFDTGELFF. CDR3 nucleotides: TGCGCCAGCAGCTTGGGGACGTTCGACACCGGGGAGCTGTTTTTT. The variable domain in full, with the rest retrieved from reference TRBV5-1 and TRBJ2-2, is KAGVTQTPRYLIKTRGQQVTLSCSPISGHRSVSWYQQTPGQGLQFLFEYFSETQRNKGNFPGRFSGRQFSNSRSEMNVSTLELGDSALYLCASSLGTFDTGELFFGEGSRLTVL.

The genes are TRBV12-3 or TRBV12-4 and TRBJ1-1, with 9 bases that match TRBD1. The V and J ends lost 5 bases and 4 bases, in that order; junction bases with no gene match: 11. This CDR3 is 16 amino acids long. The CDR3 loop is CASSPRLDRGFTEAFF. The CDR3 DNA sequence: TGTGCCAGCAGTCCCCGACTGGACAGGGGTTTCACTGAAGCTTTCTTT.

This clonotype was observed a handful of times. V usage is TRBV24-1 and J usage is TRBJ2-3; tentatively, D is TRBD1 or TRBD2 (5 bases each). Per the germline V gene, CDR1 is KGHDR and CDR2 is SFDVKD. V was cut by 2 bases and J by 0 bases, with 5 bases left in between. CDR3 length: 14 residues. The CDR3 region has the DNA TGTGCCACCAGTGATTGGGACAGCACAGATACGCAGTATTTT. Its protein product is CATSDWDSTDTQYF.

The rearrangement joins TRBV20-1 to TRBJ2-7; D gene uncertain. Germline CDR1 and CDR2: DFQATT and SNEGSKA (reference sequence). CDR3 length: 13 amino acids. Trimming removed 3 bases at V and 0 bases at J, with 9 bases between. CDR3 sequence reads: CSASRGVSYEQYF. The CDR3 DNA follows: TGCAGTGCTAGTCGAGGAGTCTCCTACGAGCAGTACTTC.

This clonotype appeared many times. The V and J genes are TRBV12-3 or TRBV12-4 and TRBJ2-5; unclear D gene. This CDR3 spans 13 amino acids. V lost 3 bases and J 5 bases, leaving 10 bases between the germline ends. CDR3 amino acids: CASSFTQRETQYF. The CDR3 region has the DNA TGTGCCAGCAGTTTTACCCAAAGGGAGACCCAGTACTTC.

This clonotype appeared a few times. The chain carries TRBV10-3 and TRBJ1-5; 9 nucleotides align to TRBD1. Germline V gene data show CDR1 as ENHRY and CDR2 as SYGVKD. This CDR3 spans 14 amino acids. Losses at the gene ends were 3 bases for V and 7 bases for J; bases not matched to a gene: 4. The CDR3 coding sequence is TGTGCCATCAGTGACGGGACAGGGAGCCAGCCCCAGCATTTT. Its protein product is CAISDGTGSQPQHF.

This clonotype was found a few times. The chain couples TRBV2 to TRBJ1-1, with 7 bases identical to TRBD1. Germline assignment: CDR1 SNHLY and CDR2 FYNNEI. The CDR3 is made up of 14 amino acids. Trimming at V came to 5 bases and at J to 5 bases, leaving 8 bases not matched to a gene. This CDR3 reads CASSRQGGGTEAFF. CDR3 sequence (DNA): TGTGCCAGCAGTCGACAGGGAGGAGGGACTGAAGCTTTCTTT.

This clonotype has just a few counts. CDR3 DNA: TGTGCCATCAAAGGAGGGGATGGGTCCTACGAGCAGTACTTC. Protein product: CAIKGGDGSYEQYF. The genes are TRBV10-3 and TRBJ2-7; a weak D match, TRBD2 (6 bases). The germline V gene encodes CDR1 ENHRY and CDR2 SYGVKD. The CDR3 is made up of 14 amino acids. V lost 7 bases to trimming and J lost 1 base, with 14 bases between them.

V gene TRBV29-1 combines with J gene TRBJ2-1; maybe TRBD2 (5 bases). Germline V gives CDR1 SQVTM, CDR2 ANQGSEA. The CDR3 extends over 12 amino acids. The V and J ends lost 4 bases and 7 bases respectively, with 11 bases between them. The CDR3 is CSVAGLINEQFF. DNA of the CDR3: TGCAGCGTTGCTGGACTGATTAATGAGCAGTTCTTC.

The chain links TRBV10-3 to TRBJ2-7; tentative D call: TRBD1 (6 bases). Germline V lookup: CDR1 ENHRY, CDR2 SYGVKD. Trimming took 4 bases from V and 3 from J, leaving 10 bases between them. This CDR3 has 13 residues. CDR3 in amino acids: CAISGGTNYEQYF. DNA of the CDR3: TGTGCCATCAGTGGGGGGACAAACTACGAGCAGTACTTC.

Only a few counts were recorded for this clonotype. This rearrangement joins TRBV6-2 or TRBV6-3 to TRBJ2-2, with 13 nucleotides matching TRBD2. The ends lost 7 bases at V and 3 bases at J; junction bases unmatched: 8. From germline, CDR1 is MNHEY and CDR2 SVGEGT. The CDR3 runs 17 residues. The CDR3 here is CASTGLAGVGDTGELFF. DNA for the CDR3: TGTGCCAGCACCGGACTAGCGGGAGTCGGTGACACCGGGGAGCTGTTTTTT.

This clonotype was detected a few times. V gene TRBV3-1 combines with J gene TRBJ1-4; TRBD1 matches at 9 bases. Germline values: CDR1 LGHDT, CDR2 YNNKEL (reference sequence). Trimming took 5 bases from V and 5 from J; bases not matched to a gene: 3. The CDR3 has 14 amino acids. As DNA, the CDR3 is TGTGCCAGCAGCAAAGGGACAGGGAATGAAAAACTGTTTTTT. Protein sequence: CASSKGTGNEKLFF.

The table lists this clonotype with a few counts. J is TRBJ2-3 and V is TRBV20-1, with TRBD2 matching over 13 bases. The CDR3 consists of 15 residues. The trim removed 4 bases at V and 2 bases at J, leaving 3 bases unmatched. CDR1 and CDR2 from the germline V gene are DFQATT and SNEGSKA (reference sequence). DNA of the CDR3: TGCAGTGCTACAGGACTAGCGGGGGACACAGATACGCAGTATTTT. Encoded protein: CSATGLAGDTDTQYF.

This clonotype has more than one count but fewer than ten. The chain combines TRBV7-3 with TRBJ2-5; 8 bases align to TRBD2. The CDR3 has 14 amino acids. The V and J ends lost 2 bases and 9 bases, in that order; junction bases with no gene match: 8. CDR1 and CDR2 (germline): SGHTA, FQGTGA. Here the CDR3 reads CASSLESSGLPQYF. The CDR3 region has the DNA TGTGCCAGCAGCTTAGAGTCTAGCGGGTTACCCCAGTACTTC.